The clone carrying this T cell receptor (beta chain) was seen repeatedly, ten times or more. The antigen is undetermined. This specimen comes from a study of T cells in Graves' hyperthyroidism and ophthalmopathy. Study-level results: Blood shared most expanded thyroid clonotypes above 0.001. A 13 V-J signature model discriminated ophthalmopathy versus stable hyperthyroidism.

The length of the CDR3 is 13 residues. The ends were cut back, 6 bases at V and 1 base at J, with 9 bases in the middle. Germline CDR1 reads MNHEY; CDR2 reads SMNVEV (reference sequence). Researchers took RNA transcripts and amplified the TCR beta CDR3 regions from them. First-round RT-PCR of the TCR CDR3 relied on the HTBI primer set. TCRdb recomputed calls from the multiplex PCR reads with MiXCR, one row per CDR3 protein. Among about 250,000 distinct CDR3 sequences listed, around 15% were seen once. The specimen was blood. V usage is TRBV27 and J usage is TRBJ1-1, with D maybe TRBD1 (5 bases). The clonotype was recovered from a woman in her forties or fifties with Graves' hyperthyroidism that later progressed to Graves' ophthalmopathy. The CDR3 reads CASRGLSNTEAFF. CDR3 DNA: TGTGCCAGCAGGGGACTGTCGAACACTGAAGCTTTCTTT.